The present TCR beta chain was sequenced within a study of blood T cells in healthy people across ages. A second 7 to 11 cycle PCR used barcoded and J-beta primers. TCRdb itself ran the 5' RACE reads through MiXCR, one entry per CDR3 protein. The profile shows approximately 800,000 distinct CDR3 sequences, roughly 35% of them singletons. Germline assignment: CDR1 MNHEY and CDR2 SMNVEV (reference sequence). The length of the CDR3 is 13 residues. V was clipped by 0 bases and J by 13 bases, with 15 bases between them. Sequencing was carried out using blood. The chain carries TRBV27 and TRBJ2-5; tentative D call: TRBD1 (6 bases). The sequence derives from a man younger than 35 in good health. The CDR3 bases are TGTGCCAGCAGTTTATCGGAACAGGGTTGGCGGTACTTC. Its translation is CASSLSEQGWRYF.